This T cell receptor beta chain emerged from a study of cytotoxic CD8 clonotypes in ibrutinib-treated CLL. Study-wide background: Response samples came after a median 12 months of treatment, range 6 to 36. Study-wide results and limits: Relative to age-matched healthy donors, clonality at baseline was higher, and it tracked circulating CD8+ T-cell counts. The public clonotypes identified were infrequent and showed contraction or stability on treatment. Sustained-remission and progressing patients diverged in sampling times.

Some clones are missing from TCRdb's copy, which holds only in-frame ones; the method was immunoSEQ multiplex PCR. The data hold roughly 30,000 clones, with 76% observed a single time. Note on this clone: The antigen is unknown.

Looked up from germline, CDR1 is SNHLY and CDR2 is FYNNEI. V was shortened by 2 bases and J by 3 bases, with 16 bases between the two germline ends. The CDR3 covers 16 residues. Material: PBMCs, obtained after 36 months of ibrutinib treatment. This chain links TRBV2 with TRBJ1-2; tentative D call: TRBD1 (5 bases). The clonotype originates from a human donor with chronic lymphocytic leukemia. CDR3 region: CASSEYFTPGDYGYTF. CDR3 DNA: TGTGCCAGCAGTGAATACTTCACGCCGGGGGACTATGGCTACACCTTC.